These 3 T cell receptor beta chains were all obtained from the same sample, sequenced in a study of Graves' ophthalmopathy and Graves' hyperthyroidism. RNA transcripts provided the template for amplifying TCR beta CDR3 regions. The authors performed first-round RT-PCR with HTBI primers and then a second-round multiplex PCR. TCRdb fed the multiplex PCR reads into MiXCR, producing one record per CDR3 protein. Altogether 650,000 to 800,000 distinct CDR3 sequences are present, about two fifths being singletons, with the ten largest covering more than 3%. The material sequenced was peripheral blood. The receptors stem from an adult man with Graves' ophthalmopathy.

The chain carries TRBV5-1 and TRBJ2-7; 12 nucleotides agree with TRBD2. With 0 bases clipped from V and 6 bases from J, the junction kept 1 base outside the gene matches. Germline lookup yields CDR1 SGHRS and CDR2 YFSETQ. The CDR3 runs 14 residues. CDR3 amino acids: CASSLASGRVEQYF. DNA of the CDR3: TGCGCCAGCAGCTTGGCTAGCGGGAGGGTCGAGCAGTACTTC.

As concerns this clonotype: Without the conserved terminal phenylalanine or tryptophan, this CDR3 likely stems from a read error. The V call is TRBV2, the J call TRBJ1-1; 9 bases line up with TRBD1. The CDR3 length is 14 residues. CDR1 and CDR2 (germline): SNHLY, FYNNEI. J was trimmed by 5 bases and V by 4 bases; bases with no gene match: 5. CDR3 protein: CASSVNRGRTEAFL. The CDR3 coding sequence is TGTGCCAGCAGTGTTAACAGGGGGCGGACTGAAGCTTTCCTT.

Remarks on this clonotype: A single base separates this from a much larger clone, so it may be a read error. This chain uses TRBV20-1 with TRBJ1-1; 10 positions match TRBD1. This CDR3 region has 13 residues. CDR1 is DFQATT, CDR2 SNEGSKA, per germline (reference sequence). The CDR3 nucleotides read TGCAGTGTTCGGACAGGGGGGAACACTGAAGCTTCCTTT. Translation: CSVRTGGNTEASF.